This TCR beta chain appears in the sequencing data of a study of T cell repertoires in cytomegalovirus infection (dated by TCRdb to the late 2010s). Background for the entire study: Donor HLA type was relevant to the analysis, as public TCR beta signatures indicated carriage of CMV infection together with the matching HLA type. Study-wide conclusions, independent of this receptor: The ex vivo response was dominated by HLA-C-restricted CMV-specific TCR beta clonotypes, and the single most frequent clonotype in two of eight donors was supplied by these HLA-C-restricted clonotypes. Carriers of CMV infection plus the relevant HLA type were discriminated by the cumulative frequency of public TCR beta family members in the study cohort and in an independent 352-donor cohort.

This clonotype turned up a few times. Its specific antigen is unknown. Within one base of it there is no much larger clone, and no base qualities were kept. Sequencing was performed on an Illumina HiSeq 1500. The public reads were quality trimmed at Q25 with fastp and then assembled into clones with MiXCR by TCRdb, keeping productive beta chains. Identical CDR3 proteins give one entry, which carries the most common genes and DNA. The sample table lists roughly 720,000 distinct CDR3 sequences, 35% to 45% of them with a count of one. Of the sample, around 2.8% is held by the ten largest clones. The CDR3 covers 15 residues, taking in both the cysteine and the phenylalanine. Of the read, only the CDR3 DNA is kept; its 45 bases are in frame from base 1. Germline trimming: 8 bases from V, 2 bases from J; junction bases outside gene matches: 11. Taken from the germline V gene, the CDR1 and CDR2 loops are SNHLY and FYNNEI.

The clonotype comes from a human donor in good health (CMV status not recorded). Some clones in this sample may be carry-over from other donors' samples. Sequenced sample: PBMCs. The V and J genes are TRBV2 and TRBJ2-7, with 8 junctional bases fitting TRBD1. The DNA sequence follows: TGTGCCAGCCGTGTTGACAGGGGCCTTGCCTACGAGCAGTACTTC. It codes for CASRVDRGLAYEQYF.